Shown below are 5 T cell receptor beta chains from a single sample sequenced in a study of blood T cell repertoires in COVID-19. The assay was immunoSEQ multiplex PCR, and TCRdb's table has in-frame clones only and misses some. The sample has under 95,000 clones, 80% to 95% seen once; the top ten hold less than 5%. What was sequenced was peripheral blood. All receptors come from a woman aged 45-65 years in a cohort sampled during active COVID-19.

This chain uses TRBV5-1 with TRBJ2-5; D remains unclear. V gave up 4 bases and J gave up 3 bases, with 13 bases separating them. Per germline, CDR1 SGHRS and CDR2 YFSETQ. The CDR3 totals 14 residues. CDR3 sequence reads: CASSAVGSKETQYF. DNA for the CDR3: TGCGCCAGCAGCGCCGTGGGCAGTAAAGAGACCCAGTACTTC. Filled out from reference TRBV5-1 and TRBJ2-5, the complete variable domain reads KAGVTQTPRYLIKTRGQQVTLSCSPISGHRSVSWYQQTPGQGLQFLFEYFSETQRNKGNFPGRFSGRQFSNSRSEMNVSTLELGDSALYLCASSAVGSKETQYFGPGTRLLVL.

This clone was picked up a small number of times. V usage is TRBV6-1 and J usage is TRBJ1-5, with D maybe TRBD1 (6 bases). Trimming pared 3 bases from V and 5 bases from J, leaving 11 bases between. Germline-derived CDR1 and CDR2 are MNHNS and SASEGT. This CDR3 comprises 14 residues. The DNA of the CDR3 is TGTGCCAGCAGTGACGAGGGGGGGCATCAGCCCCAGCATTTT. It encodes CASSDEGGHQPQHF.

The J gene is TRBJ2-7, the V gene TRBV19; D gene unclear. Germline assignment: CDR1 LNHDA and CDR2 SQIVND (reference sequence). This CDR3 has 13 amino acids. V was cut by 10 bases and J by 2 bases, with 15 bases left in between. The CDR3 is CATRHLITYEQYF. The CDR3 DNA follows: TGTGCCACCCGACACCTTATTACCTACGAGCAGTACTTC.

This clone was picked up one time. CDR3 loop: CASSLSTSGAYEQYF. The CDR3 region has the DNA TGTGCCAGCAGCTTAAGCACTAGCGGGGCCTACGAGCAGTACTTC. The genes are TRBV11-1 and TRBJ2-7; 10 positions match TRBD2. This CDR3 comprises 15 residues. With V trimmed by 2 bases and J by 2 bases, 3 bases remained unmatched. CDR1 is SGHAT and CDR2 is FQDESV in the germline V gene (reference sequence). Combining the CDR3 with reference TRBV11-1 and TRBJ2-7 gives the whole variable domain EAEVAQSPRYKITEKSQAVAFWCDPISGHATLYWYRQILGQGPELLVQFQDESVVDDSQLPKDRFSAERLKGVDSTLKIQPAELGDSAMYLCASSLSTSGAYEQYFGPGTRLTVT.

The V gene is TRBV18, the J gene TRBJ1-6; no clear D. The V and J ends lost 3 bases and 4 bases respectively, with 16 bases between them. Germline lookup yields CDR1 KGHSH and CDR2 LQKENI. The CDR3 sequence is 17 residues long. CDR3 amino acids: CASSPDGTVRYNSPLHF. CDR3 nucleotides: TGTGCCAGCTCACCCGACGGTACCGTGAGGTATAATTCACCCCTCCACTTT. Drawing the rest from reference TRBV18 and TRBJ1-6, the complete variable domain is NAGVMQNPRHLVRRRGQEARLRCSPMKGHSHVYWYRQLPEEGLKFMVYLQKENIIDESGMPKERFSAEFPKEGPSILRIQQVVRGDSAAYFCASSPDGTVRYNSPLHFGNGTRLTVT.